This T cell receptor beta chain was identified in a study of T cells in Graves' hyperthyroidism and ophthalmopathy. Findings and limits, study-wide: Blood also carried most thyroid clonotypes expanded above 0.001.

RNA transcripts gave rise to amplified TCR beta CDR3 regions. An initial round of RT-PCR targeting the TCR CDR3 relied on the HTBI primer set. A single record per CDR3 protein comes from TCRdb applying MiXCR to the multiplex PCR reads. The repertoire includes some 500,000 distinct CDR3 sequences, about 16% of them detected once, and 25% to 30% sits in the top ten. The study included ophthalmopathy patients with Clinical Activity Score at least 3, NOSPECS grade at least 4 and duration under 3 months. The authors obtained PBMCs from 7.5 to 10 ml of fresh peripheral blood. The germline CDR1 and CDR2 sequences are LGHNA and YNFKEQ. V shed 5 bases and J 3 bases; nucleotides not matched to a gene: 16. This CDR3 is 18 amino acids long. This clonotype was observed a handful of times. The antigen is undetermined.

Sample: blood. The genes are TRBV4-2 and TRBJ2-7; 10 bases agree with TRBD2. The sequence derives from a woman under 40 with Graves' ophthalmopathy. CDR3 amino acids: CASSYRTDLAGAVYEQYF. The CDR3 nucleotides are TGTGCCAGCAGCTACAGGACCGATCTAGCGGGAGCGGTCTACGAGCAGTACTTC.